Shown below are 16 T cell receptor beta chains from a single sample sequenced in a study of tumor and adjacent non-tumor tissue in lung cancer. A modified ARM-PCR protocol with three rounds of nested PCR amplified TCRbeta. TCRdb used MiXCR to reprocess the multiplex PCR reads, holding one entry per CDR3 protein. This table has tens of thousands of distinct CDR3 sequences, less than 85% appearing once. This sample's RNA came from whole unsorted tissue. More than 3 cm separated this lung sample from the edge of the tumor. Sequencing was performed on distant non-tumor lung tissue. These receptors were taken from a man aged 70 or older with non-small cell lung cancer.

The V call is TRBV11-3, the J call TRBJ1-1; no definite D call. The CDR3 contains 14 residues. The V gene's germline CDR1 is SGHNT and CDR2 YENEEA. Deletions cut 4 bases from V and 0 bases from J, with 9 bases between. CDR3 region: CASSSRVLNTEAFF. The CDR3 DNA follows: TGTGCCAGCAGCTCAAGGGTGTTGAACACTGAAGCTTTCTTT.

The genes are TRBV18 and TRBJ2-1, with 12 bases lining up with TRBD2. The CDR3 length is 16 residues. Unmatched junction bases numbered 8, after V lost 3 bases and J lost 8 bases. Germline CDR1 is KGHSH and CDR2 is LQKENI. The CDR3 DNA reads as TGTGCCAGCTCACCTGACACTAGCGGGAGGATCCATGAGCAGTTCTTC. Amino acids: CASSPDTSGRIHEQFF.

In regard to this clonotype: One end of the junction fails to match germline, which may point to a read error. CDR3 in amino acids: CASSKVQAMGSREPFF. CDR3 coding DNA: TGCGCCAGCAGCAAGGTTCAGGCAATGGGTTCCAGGGAGCCGTTTTTT. The V and J genes are TRBV4-3 and TRBJ2-2; D possibly matches TRBD1 or TRBD2 (5 bases each). CDR3 length equals 16 residues. Germline assignment: CDR1 LGHNA and CDR2 YSLEER.

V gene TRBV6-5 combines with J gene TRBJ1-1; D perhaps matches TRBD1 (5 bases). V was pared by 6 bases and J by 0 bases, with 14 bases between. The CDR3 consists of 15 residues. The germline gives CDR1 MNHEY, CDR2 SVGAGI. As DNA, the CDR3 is TGTGCCAGCAGCCTTCTTGACAGTATGAACACTGAAGCTTTCTTT. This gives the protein CASSLLDSMNTEAFF.

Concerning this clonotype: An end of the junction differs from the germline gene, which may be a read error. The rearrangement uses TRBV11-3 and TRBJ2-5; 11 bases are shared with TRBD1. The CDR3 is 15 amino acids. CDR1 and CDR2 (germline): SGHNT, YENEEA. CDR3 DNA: TGTGCCAGCAGCCAAGGACAGGGGGCAGACGTAACCCCGTACTTC. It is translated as CASSQGQGADVTPYF.

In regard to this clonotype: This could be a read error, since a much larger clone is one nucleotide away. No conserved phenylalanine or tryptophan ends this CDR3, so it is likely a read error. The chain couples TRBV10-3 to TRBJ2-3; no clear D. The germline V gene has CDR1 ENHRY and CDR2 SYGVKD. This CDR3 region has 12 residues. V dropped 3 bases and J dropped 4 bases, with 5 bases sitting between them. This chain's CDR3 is CAISDSADTQYI. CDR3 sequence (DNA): TGTGCCATCAGTGATTCGGCAGATACGCAGTATATT.

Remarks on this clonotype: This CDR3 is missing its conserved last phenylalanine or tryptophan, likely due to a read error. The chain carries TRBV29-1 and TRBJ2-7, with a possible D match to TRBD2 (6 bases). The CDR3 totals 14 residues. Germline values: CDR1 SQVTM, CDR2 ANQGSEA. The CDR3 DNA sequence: TGCAGCGTTGAAAGGGCGGGACCGATCTACGAACAGTACTTG. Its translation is CSVERAGPIYEQYL.

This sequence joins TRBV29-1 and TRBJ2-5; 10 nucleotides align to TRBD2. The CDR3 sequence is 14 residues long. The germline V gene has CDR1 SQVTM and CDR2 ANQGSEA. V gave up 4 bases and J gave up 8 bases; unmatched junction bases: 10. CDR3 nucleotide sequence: TGCAGCGTTGGTGGACTAGCGGCGGCAGATACCCAGTACTTC. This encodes CSVGGLAAADTQYF.

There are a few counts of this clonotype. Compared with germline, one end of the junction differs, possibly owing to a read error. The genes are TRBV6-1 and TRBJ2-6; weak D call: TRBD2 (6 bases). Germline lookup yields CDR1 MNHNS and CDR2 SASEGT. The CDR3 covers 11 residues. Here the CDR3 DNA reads TGTGCCAGCGGGGCGGGGATAAGTTGGTCTTTC. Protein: CASGAGISWSF.

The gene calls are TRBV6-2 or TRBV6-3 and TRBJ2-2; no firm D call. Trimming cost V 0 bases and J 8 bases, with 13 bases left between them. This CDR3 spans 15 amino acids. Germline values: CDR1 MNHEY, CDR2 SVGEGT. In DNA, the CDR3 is TGTGCCAGCAGTTACTCCCTAGGTGATCCAGGGGAGCTGTTTTTT. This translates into CASSYSLGDPGELFF.

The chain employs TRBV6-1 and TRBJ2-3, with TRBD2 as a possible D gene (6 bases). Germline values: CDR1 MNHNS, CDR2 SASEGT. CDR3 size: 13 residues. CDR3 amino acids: CTSWSGSTDTQYF. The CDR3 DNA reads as TGTACAAGCTGGAGCGGGAGCACAGATACGCAGTATTTT.

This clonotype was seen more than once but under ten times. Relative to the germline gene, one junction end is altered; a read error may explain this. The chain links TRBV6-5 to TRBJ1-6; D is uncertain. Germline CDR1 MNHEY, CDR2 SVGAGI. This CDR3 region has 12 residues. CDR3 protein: CASNYQNPPLNF. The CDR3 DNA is TGTGCCAGCAATTACCAGAATCCACCCCTCAACTTT.

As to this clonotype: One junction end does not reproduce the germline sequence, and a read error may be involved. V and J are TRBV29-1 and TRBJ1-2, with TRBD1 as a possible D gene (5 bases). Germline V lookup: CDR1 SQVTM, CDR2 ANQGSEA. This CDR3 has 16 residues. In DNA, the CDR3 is TGCAACGTTGAAGACAGCGATGCTGACAGTCCCTATGGCTACACTTTC. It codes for CNVEDSDADSPYGYTF. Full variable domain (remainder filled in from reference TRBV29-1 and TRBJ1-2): SAVISQKPSRDICQRGTSLTIQCQVDSQVTMMFWYRQQPGQSLTLIATANQGSEATYESGFVIDKFPISRPNLTFSTLTVSNMSPEDSSIYLCNVEDSDADSPYGYTFGSGTRLTVV.

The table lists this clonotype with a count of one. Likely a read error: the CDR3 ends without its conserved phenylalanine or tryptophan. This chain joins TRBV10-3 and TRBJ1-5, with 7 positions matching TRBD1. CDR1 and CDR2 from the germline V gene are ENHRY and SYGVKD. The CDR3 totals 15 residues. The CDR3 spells CAISITGEGDQPQHY. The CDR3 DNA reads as TGTGCCATCAGTATAACAGGGGAAGGGGATCAGCCACAGCATTAT.

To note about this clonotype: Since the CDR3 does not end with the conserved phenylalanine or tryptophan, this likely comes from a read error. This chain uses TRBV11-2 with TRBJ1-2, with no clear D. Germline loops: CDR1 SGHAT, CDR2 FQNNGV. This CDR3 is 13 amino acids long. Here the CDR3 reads CASSGSGLYAYTL. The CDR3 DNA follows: TGTGCCAGCAGCGGATCCGGGCTCTATGCCTACACCCTC.

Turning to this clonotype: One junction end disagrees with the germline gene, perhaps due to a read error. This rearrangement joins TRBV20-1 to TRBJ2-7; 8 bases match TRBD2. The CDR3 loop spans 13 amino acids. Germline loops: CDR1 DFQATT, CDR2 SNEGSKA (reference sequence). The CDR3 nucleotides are TGCAGTGCCCGGGAGGGGGGAATCTACAAGCAGTACTTC. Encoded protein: CSAREGGIYKQYF.